The source of this TCR beta chain is a study of monozygotic twins with inflammatory bowel disease. TCRdb re-analyzed the 5' RACE reads; it lists each CDR3 protein once, without DNA. The sample holds nearly 450,000 distinct CDR3 sequences. The CDR3 extends over 14 amino acids. Germline CDR1 SGHTA, CDR2 FQGTGA. The sequenced sample consisted of blood. The chain has TRBV7-3 and TRBJ2-3; TCRdb's D call of TRBD2 is untestable without DNA. The receptor was isolated from a human donor with ulcerative colitis or Crohn's disease, or a healthy co-twin of an affected twin (not recorded which). The CDR3 is CASSLGGNIDTQYF.